This T cell receptor (beta chain) was sequenced for a study of Graves' ophthalmopathy and Graves' hyperthyroidism. General study results and limits: Prediction of ophthalmopathy progression reached about 65% sensitivity and 72.22% specificity. In blood, most expanded thyroid clonotypes above 0.001 frequency were also detected.

The sequenced template was RNA, covering the TCR beta CDR3 region. The library came from an HTBI-primed first-round RT-PCR and a second-round multiplex PCR. TCRdb reanalysed the multiplex PCR reads using MiXCR and keeps one entry per CDR3 protein. The table lists roughly 400,000 distinct CDR3 sequences, over 15% of them singletons. This clonotype was found a few times. Its antigen is unknown. The germline V gene has CDR1 LGHDT and CDR2 YNNKEL (reference sequence). The CDR3 extends over 14 amino acids. Trimming took 4 bases from V and 6 from J, leaving 10 bases between them. Cases classed as stable hyperthyroidism had no ophthalmopathy within 18 months of follow-up. Participants with hyperthyroidism, aged 18 to 65, were newly diagnosed with under 2 months' duration.

The V call is TRBV3-1, the J call TRBJ1-6; D is ambiguous. This sequence originates from a woman aged 18-29 years with stable Graves' hyperthyroidism. Sequencing input: peripheral blood. The CDR3 is CASSPLGGNSPLHF. In DNA, the CDR3 is TGTGCCAGCAGCCCCCTAGGAGGTAATTCACCCCTCCACTTT.